The following is a T cell receptor (beta chain) sequence with its context. Its antigen is still unknown. The record originates from a study of a mutant IDH1 vaccine in newly diagnosed glioma. As for the study in general: Treatment recipients were approximately 60% male and about 40% female, and their mean age was roughly 40 years. Earlier therapy was either radiotherapy, temozolomide, or both, and most got both. Study findings and constraints: Immune responses arising from the vaccine appeared in about 93% of patients.

CDR3 size: 16 residues. V was clipped by 3 bases and J by 2 bases; unmatched bases: 10. Germline V CDR1 and CDR2: MNHEY, SMNVEV (reference sequence). Sequencing used immunoSEQ multiplex PCR; TCRdb keeps in-frame clones, though not all of them. Among 50,000 or so clones, roughly 80% were seen once, and the ten largest hold around 21%. Specified time point: baseline, week 1 (first vaccination visit). As for treatment: pre-vaccination baseline after standard-of-care therapy. The starting material was PBMCs, obtained from a glioma patient treated with radiotherapy, temozolomide or both. This chain links TRBV27 with TRBJ2-7; 7 nucleotides agree with TRBD1. This TCR derives from a man aged 18 to 35 with glioma. The CDR3 sequence is CASSLNQGEQPYEQYF. The CDR3 DNA follows: TGTGCCAGCAGTTTGAACCAGGGGGAACAGCCCTACGAGCAGTACTTC.